The 32 T cell receptor beta chains given below trace back to one sample, sequenced in a study of cytomegalovirus exposure and HLA in healthy donors. Primers: 60 Vbeta forward and 13 Jbeta reverse. Sequenced by immunoSEQ multiplex PCR; TCRdb stores in-frame clones only, minus some. This table holds about 190,000 clones, 60% to 80% found once. The source material was PBMCs. The receptors shown here come from a woman aged 25-40 years in good health and CMV-seropositive.

This clone was seen more than once but under ten times. The DNA for the CDR3 is TGTGCCAGCAGCGTAGGCGTCTCTGGGGCCAACGTCCTGACTTTC. It specifies CASSVGVSGANVLTF. The V gene is TRBV9, the J gene TRBJ2-6; D gene uncertain. V was cut by 0 bases and J by 0 bases, with 4 bases left in between. CDR1 SGDLS and CDR2 YYNGEE come from the germline V gene. The CDR3 is 15 residues long.

The J gene is TRBJ2-5, the V gene TRBV5-4; 10 bases align to TRBD2. CDR1 and CDR2 (germline): SGHNT, YYREEE (reference sequence). Unmatched junction bases numbered 12, after V lost 2 bases and J lost 11 bases. CDR3 size: 15 residues. CDR3 residues: CASSFRLAGVGEQYF. For the CDR3, the DNA is TGTGCCAGCAGCTTCCGGCTAGCGGGAGTGGGTGAGCAGTACTTC.

This clone has only a few counts. This rearrangement joins TRBV15 to TRBJ2-7; 7 nucleotides line up with TRBD2. The CDR3 spans 15 residues. The V and J ends lost 0 bases and 0 bases, in that order; junction bases with no gene match: 2. Germline V gene sequence: CDR1 LNHNV, CDR2 YYDKDF (reference sequence). The CDR3 region has the DNA TGTGCCACCAGCAGAGAAGCGGGGAGCTCCTACGAGCAGTACTTC. Its protein product is CATSREAGSSYEQYF.

This clone was picked up a small number of times. The chain carries TRBV15 and TRBJ1-2; 8 nucleotides match TRBD1. Germline V CDR1 and CDR2: LNHNV, YYDKDF (reference sequence). After removal of 3 bases from V and 6 bases from J, the junction contained 12 bases not matched to a gene. The CDR3 loop spans 16 amino acids. The CDR3 coding sequence is TGTGCCACCAGCAGCTTCAGGGGGCCATGGGGGAATGGCTACACCTTC. Its protein product is CATSSFRGPWGNGYTF.

V usage is TRBV15 and J usage is TRBJ2-5; 10 positions agree with TRBD1. The CDR3 loop spans 15 amino acids. The germline V gene has CDR1 LNHNV and CDR2 YYDKDF (reference sequence). J lost 5 bases, V lost 3 bases, and 6 bases had no gene match. Here the CDR3 DNA reads TGTGCCACCAGCAGGGGGACAGGGGAAGCGGAGACCCAGTACTTC. It translates to CATSRGTGEAETQYF.

V is TRBV11-3 and J is TRBJ2-1, with D tentatively TRBD2 (5 bases). CDR1 is SGHNT and CDR2 is YENEEA in the germline V gene. CDR3 length: 14 amino acids. Deletions cut 0 bases from V and 5 bases from J, with 8 bases between. In DNA, the CDR3 is TGTGCCAGCAGCTTAGAATCGGGGAACAATGAGCAGTTCTTC. As protein: CASSLESGNNEQFF.

This chain uses TRBV5-1 with TRBJ2-5, with D possibly matching TRBD1 (5 bases). The CDR3 has 13 residues. The V and J ends lost 1 base and 5 bases respectively, with 9 bases between them. From germline, CDR1 is SGHRS and CDR2 YFSETQ. The CDR3 region is CASSLKAGETQYF. The CDR3 nucleotides are TGCGCCAGCAGCTTGAAGGCAGGGGAGACCCAGTACTTC.

The chain links TRBV28 to TRBJ1-1, with 7 bases matching TRBD1. CDR1 is MDHEN and CDR2 is SYDVKM in the germline V gene. Germline trimming cut 5 bases from V and 4 bases from J; bases unmatched to any gene: 10. The CDR3 has 15 amino acids. The CDR3 loop is CASSPPTSGGTEAFF. The CDR3 DNA sequence: TGTGCCAGCAGTCCCCCAACCTCAGGGGGCACTGAAGCTTTCTTT. Supplemented by reference TRBV28 and TRBJ1-1, the full variable domain reads DVKVTQSSRYLVKRTGEKVFLECVQDMDHENMFWYRQDPGLGLRLIYFSYDVKMKEKGDIPEGYSVSREKKERFSLILESASTNQTSMYLCASSPPTSGGTEAFFGQGTRLTVV.

The chain recombines TRBV20-1 with TRBJ2-3, with 8 nucleotides matching TRBD1. The CDR3 has 11 residues. Germline loops: CDR1 DFQATT, CDR2 SNEGSKA (reference sequence). CDR3 sequence: CRGQDTDTQYF. CDR3 bases: TGCAGGGGACAGGACACAGATACGCAGTATTTT.

The chain is built from TRBV18 and TRBJ2-1; 7 positions match TRBD2. Trimming cost V 4 bases and J 1 base; bases outside gene matches: 7. This CDR3 is built from 16 residues. Germline V gene data show CDR1 as KGHSH and CDR2 as LQKENI. The CDR3 nucleotides are TGTGCCAGCTCACGAGGGCAGCGGGATTCCTACAATGAGCAGTTCTTC. Amino acids: CASSRGQRDSYNEQFF.

The sample holds a few counts of this clone. The chain links TRBV5-1 to TRBJ2-1, with D perhaps matching TRBD2 (5 bases). The V end was cut by 1 base, the J end by 2 bases, with 10 bases between. CDR3 size: 15 residues. Germline assignment: CDR1 SGHRS and CDR2 YFSETQ. Here the CDR3 reads CASSLKRGTYNEQFF. The CDR3 DNA reads TGCGCCAGCAGCTTGAAACGGGGTACCTACAATGAGCAGTTCTTC. Combining the CDR3 with reference TRBV5-1 and TRBJ2-1 gives the whole variable domain KAGVTQTPRYLIKTRGQQVTLSCSPISGHRSVSWYQQTPGQGLQFLFEYFSETQRNKGNFPGRFSGRQFSNSRSEMNVSTLELGDSALYLCASSLKRGTYNEQFFGPGTRLTVL.

This clone was seen more than once but under ten times. The V gene is TRBV7-9, the J gene TRBJ1-5; 7 bases line up with TRBD1. V shed 4 bases, J shed 7 bases, and the junction held 7 bases outside the gene matches. The germline V gene encodes CDR1 SEHNR and CDR2 FQNEAQ (reference sequence). This CDR3 is 14 amino acids long. The CDR3 is CASSSSDREQPQHF. CDR3 DNA sequence: TGTGCCAGCAGCTCCTCCGACAGGGAACAGCCCCAGCATTTT.

The chain combines TRBV6-1 with TRBJ2-7; D is uncertain. Trimming shortened V by 2 bases and J by 3 bases, and 5 bases separated the two germline ends. The CDR3 consists of 12 residues. Germline CDR1 is MNHNS and CDR2 is SASEGT. The CDR3 region has the DNA TGTGCCAGCAGTGAACCAATCTACGAGCAGTACTTC. The encoded protein is CASSEPIYEQYF.

In this sample, this clone turned up a few times. The rearrangement uses TRBV6-5 and TRBJ2-7; 8 bases are a match to TRBD2. With 7 bases clipped from V and 3 bases from J, the junction kept 8 bases outside the gene matches. CDR3 length equals 14 residues. Germline-derived CDR1 and CDR2 are MNHEY and SVGAGI. The CDR3: CASKRAGGIYEQYF. CDR3 DNA: TGTGCCAGCAAGCGGGCGGGAGGAATCTACGAGCAGTACTTC.

The V and J genes are TRBV6-4 and TRBJ2-2; 10 nucleotides match TRBD2. Germline V gene data show CDR1 as MRHNA and CDR2 as SNTAGT. The CDR3 extends over 14 amino acids. The trim removed 6 bases at V and 4 bases at J, leaving 2 bases unmatched. The CDR3 protein is CASRAGGSTGELFF. The CDR3 bases are TGTGCCAGCAGAGCGGGAGGGAGCACCGGGGAGCTGTTTTTT.

The chain links TRBV27 to TRBJ1-1; no firm D call. V was trimmed by 8 bases and J by 1 base, leaving 17 bases between them. The CDR3 consists of 15 residues. Germline-derived CDR1 and CDR2 are MNHEY and SMNVEV (reference sequence). The CDR3 region is CASGWRTLTNTEAFF. The CDR3 DNA reads as TGTGCCAGCGGTTGGAGGACCCTGACGAACACTGAAGCTTTCTTT.

J is TRBJ1-1 and V is TRBV27; D gene ambiguous. The length of the CDR3 is 13 residues. The germline V gene encodes CDR1 MNHEY and CDR2 SMNVEV (reference sequence). V dropped 3 bases and J dropped 8 bases, with 13 bases sitting between them. CDR3 region: CASSFSWTGEAFF. In nucleotides, the CDR3 is TGTGCCAGCAGTTTCTCCTGGACGGGAGAAGCTTTCTTT.

The chain joins TRBV5-1 to TRBJ2-7; tentative D call: TRBD2 (5 bases). Germline V CDR1 and CDR2: SGHRS, YFSETQ. CDR3 size: 13 residues. Trimming cost V 0 bases and J 5 bases, with 9 bases left between them. The CDR3 nucleotides read TGCGCCAGCAGCTTGGCAGCCGGGGACGAGCAGTACTTC. Residues: CASSLAAGDEQYF.

The rearrangement joins TRBV27 to TRBJ2-7; 10 bases fit TRBD2. This CDR3 has 15 residues. Trimming removed 8 bases from V and 2 bases from J; junction bases left unmatched: 9. Germline V gene data show CDR1 as MNHEY and CDR2 as SMNVEV (reference sequence). The CDR3 DNA follows: TGTGCCAGCGGCTTCGGGAGCGGGAGGGCCTACGAGCAGTACTTC. Protein sequence: CASGFGSGRAYEQYF.

The V and J genes are TRBV4-1 and TRBJ2-7; 7 positions match TRBD2. With V trimmed by 1 base and J by 0 bases, 15 bases remained unmatched. Germline V gives CDR1 MGHRA, CDR2 YSYEKL. CDR3 length: 19 amino acids. The DNA of the CDR3 is TGCGCCAGCAGCCAAGCTCCAACGGGGCTAGCGGCGAGCTCCTACGAGCAGTACTTC. Encoded protein: CASSQAPTGLAASSYEQYF.

This rearrangement joins TRBV28 to TRBJ2-6; D perhaps matches TRBD2 (8 bases). From germline, CDR1 is MDHEN and CDR2 SYDVKM. CDR3 length: 18 residues. Trimming shortened V by 4 bases and J by 0 bases, and 16 bases separated the two germline ends. This CDR3 is CASSSREGADSGANVLTF. The DNA of the CDR3 is TGTGCCAGCAGTTCCCGGGAGGGGGCGGACTCTGGGGCCAACGTCCTGACTTTC.

The V call is TRBV28, the J call TRBJ1-2; 7 nucleotides match TRBD1. After removal of 2 bases from V and 8 bases from J, the junction contained 5 bases not matched to a gene. CDR3 size: 13 residues. Per the germline V gene, CDR1 is MDHEN and CDR2 is SYDVKM. The CDR3 nucleotides read TGTGCCAGCAGTTTAGAGGGGGCCGGCGGCTACACCTTC. This sequence encodes CASSLEGAGGYTF.

A word on this clone: The sample carries other DNA sequences with the same CDR3. This chain uses TRBV7-9 with TRBJ2-2, with a possible D match to TRBD2 (6 bases). This CDR3 region has 16 residues. Germline CDR1 SEHNR, CDR2 FQNEAQ (reference sequence). The V and J ends lost 3 bases and 6 bases respectively, with 17 bases between them. DNA of the CDR3: TGTGCCAGCAGCTTTGTCCCGGGGGAATTCGCCGGGGAGCTGTTTTTT. Translating it yields CASSFVPGEFAGELFF. Variable domain in full (rest from reference TRBV7-9 and TRBJ2-2): DTGVSQNPRHKITKRGQNVTFRCDPISEHNRLYWYRQTLGQGPEFLTYFQNEAQLEKSRLLSDRFSAERPKGSFSTLEIQRTEQGDSAMYLCASSFVPGEFAGELFFGEGSRLTVL.

This clone appeared once. The gene calls are TRBV7-6 and TRBJ2-1, with unresolved D. This CDR3 is built from 16 residues. Germline CDR1 SGHVS, CDR2 FNYEAQ. V was pared by 5 bases and J by 6 bases, with 20 bases between. The CDR3 coding sequence is TGTGCCAGCAGCCAAAGAGGTCTCCAGAGAGGCAATGAGCAGTTCTTC. Translation: CASSQRGLQRGNEQFF. Variable domain in full (rest from reference TRBV7-6 and TRBJ2-1): GAGVSQSPRYKVTKRGQDVALRCDPISGHVSLYWYRQALGQGPEFLTYFNYEAQQDKSGLPNDRFSAERPEGSISTLTIQRTEQRDSAMYRCASSQRGLQRGNEQFFGPGTRLTVL.

The chain has TRBV27 and TRBJ2-5; 13 nucleotides align to TRBD2. The CDR3 is made up of 17 amino acids. Germline V gives CDR1 MNHEY, CDR2 SMNVEV (reference sequence). Germline trimming cut 3 bases from V and 6 bases from J; bases unmatched to any gene: 10. CDR3 amino acids: CASSFNGLAGAGKTQYF. The CDR3 DNA sequence: TGTGCCAGCAGTTTCAACGGACTAGCGGGAGCCGGAAAGACCCAGTACTTC.

This chain uses TRBV5-1 with TRBJ2-2; TRBD1 matches 8 bases. The CDR3 contains 17 residues. V trimming: 2 bases; J trimming: 3 bases; junction bases outside the gene matches: 9. Germline values: CDR1 SGHRS, CDR2 YFSETQ. The CDR3, as DNA: TGCGCCAGCAGCTTCGACAGGGGAGGTCCTGACACCGGGGAGCTGTTTTTT. It is translated as CASSFDRGGPDTGELFF.

The chain has TRBV15 and TRBJ2-7; D is unresolved. The CDR3 totals 12 residues. V lost 3 bases and J lost 4, with 7 bases in between. Germline CDR1 and CDR2: LNHNV and YYDKDF (reference sequence). CDR3 bases: TGTGCCACCAGCAGTGGCCCTTACGAGCAGTACTTC. Protein sequence: CATSSGPYEQYF.

The J gene is TRBJ2-7, the V gene TRBV28, with 7 bases identical to TRBD1. V lost 4 bases to trimming and J lost 3 bases; unmatched junction nucleotides: 9. CDR3 size: 15 residues. Per germline, CDR1 MDHEN and CDR2 SYDVKM. CDR3 DNA: TGTGCCAGCAGTTCGCCAGGGGGAAGGGGCTACGAGCAGTACTTC. It codes for CASSSPGGRGYEQYF. The full variable domain, its missing parts supplied by reference TRBV28 and TRBJ2-7, is DVKVTQSSRYLVKRTGEKVFLECVQDMDHENMFWYRQDPGLGLRLIYFSYDVKMKEKGDIPEGYSVSREKKERFSLILESASTNQTSMYLCASSSPGGRGYEQYFGPGTRLTVT.

The chain is built from TRBV11-2 and TRBJ2-5; TRBD2 aligns across 10 bases. CDR3 length equals 16 residues. Germline values: CDR1 SGHAT, CDR2 FQNNGV. The J segment lost 5 bases and the V segment lost 1 base, leaving 7 bases of the junction unmatched. The CDR3 bases are TGTGCCAGCAGCTTAGGGGCTAGCGGGAGTAGGGAGACCCAGTACTTC. It yields the protein CASSLGASGSRETQYF.

This clone was detected a few times. The chain couples TRBV19 to TRBJ2-2; 8 nucleotides match TRBD2. The CDR3 length is 16 residues. The germline V gene encodes CDR1 LNHDA and CDR2 SQIVND (reference sequence). The trim removed 8 bases at V and 11 bases at J, leaving 19 bases unmatched. CDR3 sequence (DNA): TGTGCCAGTTGCAGGGAGGCGGGGGGCGCGTGTGGAGAGCTGTTTTTT. Amino acid sequence: CASCREAGGACGELFF.

The chain couples TRBV5-1 to TRBJ2-1; 8 nucleotides match TRBD1. Germline CDR1 reads SGHRS; CDR2 reads YFSETQ. The CDR3 has 15 residues. With V trimmed by 4 bases and J by 5 bases, 8 bases remained unmatched. CDR3 amino acids: CASSAGQVYNNEQFF. The CDR3 nucleotides read TGCGCCAGCAGCGCGGGACAGGTTTATAACAATGAGCAGTTCTTC.

The chain is built from TRBV29-1 and TRBJ2-1; a possible D gene is TRBD1 (6 bases). CDR3 length equals 14 residues. Germline V gene lookup returns CDR1 SQVTM and CDR2 ANQGSEA. V was pared by 3 bases and J by 2 bases, with 11 bases between. The CDR3 is CSVERDRPYNEQFF. In DNA, the CDR3 is TGCAGCGTTGAGAGAGACAGGCCCTACAATGAGCAGTTCTTC.